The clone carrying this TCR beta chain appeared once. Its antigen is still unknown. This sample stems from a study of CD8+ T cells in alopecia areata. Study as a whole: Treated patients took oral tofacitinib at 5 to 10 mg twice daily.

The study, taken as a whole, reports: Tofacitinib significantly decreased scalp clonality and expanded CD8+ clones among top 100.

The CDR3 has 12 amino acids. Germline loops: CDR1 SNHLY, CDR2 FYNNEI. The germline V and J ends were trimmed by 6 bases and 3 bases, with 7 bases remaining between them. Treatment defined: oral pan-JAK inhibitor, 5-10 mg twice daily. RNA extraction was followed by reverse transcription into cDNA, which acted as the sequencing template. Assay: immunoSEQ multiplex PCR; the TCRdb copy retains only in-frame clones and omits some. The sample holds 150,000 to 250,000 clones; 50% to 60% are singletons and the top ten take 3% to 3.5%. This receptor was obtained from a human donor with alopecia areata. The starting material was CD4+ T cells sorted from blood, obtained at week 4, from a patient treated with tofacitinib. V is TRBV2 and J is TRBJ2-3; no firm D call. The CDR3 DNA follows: TGTGCCAGCAGAGTGGCTACAGATACGCAGTATTTT. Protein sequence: CASRVATDTQYF.